The next 21 T cell receptor beta chains were all read from a single sample in a study of CD8 T cells in Susac syndrome. Reverse transcription of about 0.5 to 1 ug RNA was carried out with random hexamers. TCRdb reprocessed the immunoSEQ multiplex PCR reads via MiXCR and lists one record per CDR3 protein. The sample consists of 110,000 or so distinct CDR3 sequences, around 95% of them appearing once. The material sequenced was CD4+ T cells from PBMCs. Every receptor here comes from a human donor in good health.

The CDR3 reads CASSLARGEKKLFF. The CDR3 region has the DNA TGTGCCAGCAGCTTGGCCCGAGGTGAGAAAAAACTGTTTTTT. The J gene is TRBJ1-4, the V gene TRBV5-6; D not certain. Germline V gene sequence: CDR1 SGHDT, CDR2 YYEEEE. CDR3 size: 14 residues. V lost 0 bases and J lost 9, with 12 bases in between.

The chain has TRBV28 and TRBJ2-7; either TRBD1 or TRBD2 may fit D (5 bases each). The germline V gene encodes CDR1 MDHEN and CDR2 SYDVKM. This CDR3 has 14 residues. V was clipped by 4 bases and J by 2 bases, with 12 bases between them. CDR3 in amino acids: CASSSGRLTYEQYF. CDR3 in DNA: TGTGCCAGCAGTTCGGGGCGGCTAACCTACGAGCAGTACTTC.

This rearrangement joins TRBV7-8 to TRBJ2-5, with 11 bases aligning to TRBD2. Germline CDR1 SGHVS, CDR2 FQNEAQ. Trimming took 2 bases from V and 2 from J; bases not matched to a gene: 4. The length of the CDR3 is 16 residues. The CDR3 spells CASSLRASGGQETQYF. CDR3 nucleotide sequence: TGTGCCAGCAGCTTAAGGGCTAGCGGGGGGCAAGAGACCCAGTACTTC.

The genes are TRBV12-3 or TRBV12-4 and TRBJ1-1; 8 bases are a match to TRBD1. V lost 5 bases, J lost 9 bases, and 8 bases stayed unmatched. The CDR3 is 13 residues long. This CDR3 is CASSPGQVVKAFF. The CDR3 coding sequence is TGTGCCAGCAGTCCGGGACAGGTAGTAAAAGCTTTCTTT.

This rearrangement joins TRBV19 to TRBJ1-2; D remains ambiguous. The V gene's germline CDR1 is LNHDA and CDR2 SQIVND (reference sequence). The V and J ends lost 3 bases and 6 bases respectively, with 17 bases between them. CDR3 size: 15 residues. Here the CDR3 DNA reads TGTGCCAGTAGTATCTCGGATCCCAGATGGGATGGCTACACCTTC. It yields the protein CASSISDPRWDGYTF.

V is TRBV12-3 or TRBV12-4 and J is TRBJ2-1, with D possibly matching TRBD1 (5 bases). Trimming took 3 bases from V and 8 from J, leaving 11 bases between them. The CDR3 is 13 amino acids. CDR3 DNA: TGTGCCAGCAGTTTGAGTTGGGGCGATGAGCAGTTCTTC. The encoded protein is CASSLSWGDEQFF.

V gene TRBV30 combines with J gene TRBJ2-5, with D perhaps TRBD1 or TRBD2 (5 bases each). CDR1 is GTSNPN, CDR2 SVGIG, per germline (reference sequence). The CDR3 totals 18 residues. V was shortened by 0 bases and J by 2 bases, with 22 bases between the two germline ends. The CDR3: CAWSVQVLGKGPQETQYF. The DNA of the CDR3 is TGTGCCTGGAGTGTGCAAGTATTGGGAAAGGGACCGCAAGAGACCCAGTACTTC.

CDR3 sequence (DNA): TGCAGCGCCACCCAGCCGAGGACAGGAGAGACCCAGTACTTC. Translated, it gives CSATQPRTGETQYF. V gene TRBV29-1 combines with J gene TRBJ2-5; 7 nucleotides match TRBD1. The CDR3 consists of 14 residues. The V and J ends lost 7 bases and 4 bases, in that order; junction bases with no gene match: 12. The V gene's germline CDR1 is SQVTM and CDR2 ANQGSEA.

This clonotype showed up just once. V gene TRBV18 combines with J gene TRBJ2-3, with TRBD1 matching over 7 bases. Germline lookup yields CDR1 KGHSH and CDR2 LQKENI. The J segment lost 4 bases and the V segment lost 4 bases, leaving 2 bases of the junction unmatched. This CDR3 has 13 amino acids. CDR3 loop: CASSRTGPDTQYF. The DNA for the CDR3 is TGTGCCAGCTCACGGACAGGCCCAGATACGCAGTATTTT. Full variable domain (missing parts from reference TRBV18 and TRBJ2-3): NAGVMQNPRHLVRRRGQEARLRCSPMKGHSHVYWYRQLPEEGLKFMVYLQKENIIDESGMPKERFSAEFPKEGPSILRIQQVVRGDSAAYFCASSRTGPDTQYFGPGTRLTVL.

The chain links TRBV6-2 or TRBV6-3 to TRBJ2-2; 9 positions agree with TRBD1. This CDR3 contains 15 residues. V shed 5 bases and J 5 bases; nucleotides not matched to a gene: 6. CDR1 is MNHEY, CDR2 SVGEGT, per germline. The DNA of the CDR3 is TGTGCCAGCAGTCAGGGACAGGGAAGGACCGGGGAGCTGTTTTTT. Amino acids: CASSQGQGRTGELFF.

The chain recombines TRBV27 with TRBJ1-5; 7 bases are shared with TRBD1. Germline V gives CDR1 MNHEY, CDR2 SMNVEV (reference sequence). After removal of 3 bases from V and 2 bases from J, the junction contained 4 bases not matched to a gene. The CDR3 is 15 amino acids. CDR3 bases: TGTGCCAGCAGTTTCCCAACAGGGGGCAATCAGCCCCAGCATTTT. This translates into CASSFPTGGNQPQHF.

This chain joins TRBV30 and TRBJ1-1, with D perhaps matching TRBD1 (6 bases). CDR3 size: 14 residues. V gave up 4 bases and J gave up 2 bases, with 14 bases separating them. CDR1 GTSNPN and CDR2 SVGIG come from the germline V gene (reference sequence). CDR3 sequence: CAWTRTVINTEAFF. The CDR3 coding sequence is TGTGCCTGGACCCGGACAGTGATCAACACTGAAGCTTTCTTT.

The genes are TRBV10-3 and TRBJ2-7; D call uncertain. The CDR3 loop spans 11 amino acids. V gave up 2 bases and J gave up 7 bases, with 6 bases separating them. Germline loops: CDR1 ENHRY, CDR2 SYGVKD. CDR3 DNA sequence: TGTGCCATCAGTGAGGCGGCGGAGCAGTACTTC. Its protein product is CAISEAAEQYF.

The gene calls are TRBV27 and TRBJ2-3; D unresolved. V lost 2 bases to trimming and J lost 9 bases, with 18 bases between them. CDR1 and CDR2 (germline): MNHEY, SMNVEV (reference sequence). This CDR3 is built from 15 residues. DNA for the CDR3: TGTGCCAGCAGTTTAGAATCGGCGAAGGGTGGGACGCAGTATTTT. Translated, it gives CASSLESAKGGTQYF.

The CDR3 DNA is TGTGCCAGTGGCCGGGACAGGGGGGATGAGCAGTTCTTC. It is translated as CASGRDRGDEQFF. This chain uses TRBV19 with TRBJ2-1, with 11 nucleotides matching TRBD1. The V and J ends lost 8 bases and 8 bases, in that order; junction bases with no gene match: 5. Looked up from germline, CDR1 is LNHDA and CDR2 is SQIVND (reference sequence). The CDR3 covers 13 residues.

This chain connects TRBV2 to TRBJ2-1; no reliable D call. With 2 bases removed from V and 7 bases from J, the gap between germline ends came to 12 bases. The CDR3 contains 14 residues. CDR1 is SNHLY and CDR2 is FYNNEI in the germline V gene. CDR3 DNA: TGTGCCAGCAGTGAAAGGGTTAGCATAAATGAGCAGTTCTTC. The encoded protein is CASSERVSINEQFF.

In nucleotides, the CDR3 is TGTGCCAGTCGGGAGGGGGAGGAGCAGTACTTC. This sequence encodes CASREGEEQYF. The chain employs TRBV7-2 and TRBJ2-7; 8 bases are a match to TRBD2. Trimming cost V 9 bases and J 7 bases; bases outside gene matches: 5. The germline V gene has CDR1 SGHTA and CDR2 FQGNSA. CDR3 length equals 11 residues.

The chain combines TRBV29-1 with TRBJ2-7; a possible D gene is TRBD2 (5 bases). Deletions cut 6 bases from V and 0 bases from J, with 12 bases between. Germline CDR1 and CDR2: SQVTM and ANQGSEA. The CDR3 loop spans 13 amino acids. The CDR3: CSVRADPSYEQYF. Written as DNA, the CDR3 is TGCAGCGTACGAGCGGATCCCTCCTACGAGCAGTACTTC.

J is TRBJ2-2 and V is TRBV24-1; possibly TRBD2 for D (7 bases). Germline V gene data show CDR1 as KGHDR and CDR2 as SFDVKD. V was pared by 0 bases and J by 2 bases, with 12 bases between. The CDR3 loop spans 17 amino acids. The CDR3 coding sequence is TGTGCCACCAGTGATTTGCAGGGGAGGGGTAACACCGGGGAGCTGTTTTTT. This sequence encodes CATSDLQGRGNTGELFF.

The V gene is TRBV27, the J gene TRBJ2-5; no clear D. V was shortened by 2 bases and J by 2 bases, with 6 bases between the two germline ends. CDR1 MNHEY and CDR2 SMNVEV come from the germline V gene (reference sequence). The CDR3 extends over 13 amino acids. CDR3 amino acids: CASSLRRQETQYF. CDR3 nucleotide sequence: TGTGCCAGCAGTTTAAGGCGGCAAGAGACCCAGTACTTC.

The chain is built from TRBV29-1 and TRBJ2-1; 10 bases match TRBD2. There are 13 residues in the CDR3. Germline values: CDR1 SQVTM, CDR2 ANQGSEA. Unmatched junction bases numbered 5, after V lost 4 bases and J lost 8 bases. The CDR3 sequence is CSVAAGGPHEQFF. CDR3 sequence (DNA): TGCAGCGTTGCAGCGGGAGGGCCGCATGAGCAGTTCTTC.